A single sample gave rise to the 26 T cell receptor beta chains below, sequenced in a study of Ad26.COV2.S vaccination and SARS-CoV-2 variants. Treatment reported: over 15 received Ad26.COV2.S at low or high dose, single or two shots; 5 received placebo; per-sample allocation not given. Samples came from day 63 after the first vaccine or placebo injection. Repertoires were generated with immunoSEQ multiplex PCR, while TCRdb's copy carries only in-frame clones and drops some. The data hold some 320,000 clones, with roughly 86% observed a single time. The specimen was peripheral blood, collected in a trial of Ad26.COV2.S vaccine versus placebo. The receptors derive from a person between 18 and 65 years old who received the Ad26.COV2.S COVID-19 vaccine or a placebo.

The chain recombines TRBV10-2 with TRBJ1-5; D is undetermined. The CDR3 has 13 amino acids. CDR1 WSHSY and CDR2 SAAADI come from the germline V gene. Trimming removed 8 bases at V and 0 bases at J, with 8 bases between. The CDR3 coding sequence is TGCGCCAGCGCCCTCCTTAGCAATCAGCCCCAGCATTTT. It specifies CASALLSNQPQHF.

V and J are TRBV5-1 and TRBJ1-1; D is ambiguous. V dropped 3 bases and J dropped 3 bases, with 15 bases sitting between them. The germline CDR1 and CDR2 sequences are SGHRS and YFSETQ. The CDR3 extends over 15 amino acids. CDR3 amino acids: CASSSSTRPYTEAFF. The CDR3 DNA sequence: TGCGCCAGCAGCTCCTCGACCCGACCGTACACTGAAGCTTTCTTT.

The V gene is TRBV6-4, the J gene TRBJ2-2; 8 bases map to TRBD2. Germline CDR1 MRHNA, CDR2 SNTAGT. The J segment lost 1 base and the V segment lost 0 bases, leaving 1 base of the junction unmatched. This CDR3 spans 16 amino acids. The CDR3 DNA sequence: TGTGCCAGCAGTGACTCCCTAGCGGGGAACACCGGGGAGCTGTTTTTT. It specifies CASSDSLAGNTGELFF.

This clone turned up a few times. The rearrangement joins TRBV3-1 (or the pseudogene TRBV3-2) to TRBJ1-2; D unresolved. The germline V gene encodes CDR1 LGHDT and CDR2 YNNKEL (reference sequence). V shed 2 bases and J shed 5 bases, with 18 bases lying between them. The CDR3 extends over 16 amino acids. This CDR3 is CASSQRRAPDGYGYTF. The CDR3 DNA reads TGTGCCAGCAGCCAACGCCGGGCCCCCGACGGGTATGGCTACACCTTC.

The chain is built from TRBV12-5 and TRBJ1-5, with 7 bases identical to TRBD1. Per germline, CDR1 LGHNT and CDR2 FRNRAP. The J segment lost 8 bases and the V segment lost 1 base, leaving 11 bases of the junction unmatched. The CDR3 is made up of 16 amino acids. The CDR3 protein is CASGLAPQAQGEPQHF. CDR3 in DNA: TGTGCTAGTGGTTTGGCCCCACAAGCCCAGGGGGAGCCCCAGCATTTT.

The chain couples TRBV6-6 to TRBJ1-1; D ambiguous. From germline, CDR1 is MNHNY and CDR2 SVGAGI (reference sequence). The CDR3 is made up of 13 amino acids. Trimming shortened V by 6 bases and J by 0 bases, and 8 bases separated the two germline ends. DNA for the CDR3: TGTGCCAGCAGACCCGGTGTGAACACTGAAGCTTTCTTT. As protein: CASRPGVNTEAFF.

Turning to this clone: An end of the junction differs from the germline gene, which may be a read error. This chain uses TRBV11-2 with TRBJ2-3, with a tentative D call TRBD1 (5 bases). The CDR3 consists of 14 residues. Germline V lookup: CDR1 SGHAT, CDR2 FQNNGV. The CDR3 here is CASSLDTGSWGRNF. Here the CDR3 DNA reads TGTGCCAGCAGCTTAGATACGGGCTCGTGGGGCCGTAATTTT.

A few counts support this clone. J is TRBJ2-7 and V is TRBV10-3; D gene ambiguous. The CDR3 contains 11 residues. Germline CDR1 is ENHRY and CDR2 is SYGVKD. The V end lost 2 bases, the J end lost 5 bases, and 4 bases lay between the germline ends. The CDR3 bases are TGTGCCATCAGTGAGAGGAACGAGCAGTACTTC. As protein: CAISERNEQYF.

The chain recombines TRBV15 with TRBJ1-1; D unclear. The germline V gene has CDR1 LNHNV and CDR2 YYDKDF (reference sequence). The CDR3 contains 17 residues. Trimming pared 0 bases from V and 0 bases from J, leaving 14 bases between. The CDR3 nucleotides are TGTGCCACCAGCAGAGATCAGGCCCTACAAATGAACACTGAAGCTTTCTTT. This gives the protein CATSRDQALQMNTEAFF.

The V gene is TRBV19, the J gene TRBJ2-5, with D perhaps matching TRBD1 (5 bases). In germline, CDR1 is LNHDA, CDR2 SQIVND (reference sequence). This CDR3 is built from 13 residues. Trimming took 5 bases from V and 3 from J, leaving 10 bases between them. The DNA of the CDR3 is TGTGCCAGTAGTGTAAGGGGAAAAGAGACCCAGTACTTC. This sequence encodes CASSVRGKETQYF.

The V gene is TRBV27, the J gene TRBJ1-2; D might be TRBD1 (5 bases). The length of the CDR3 is 14 residues. Germline-derived CDR1 and CDR2 are MNHEY and SMNVEV (reference sequence). V was clipped by 6 bases and J by 2 bases, with 13 bases between them. CDR3: CASRGWGTNYGYTF. The CDR3 DNA reads TGTGCCAGCAGGGGCTGGGGGACGAACTATGGCTACACCTTC.

This clone appeared a single time. The V gene is TRBV7-8, the J gene TRBJ2-5; 8 bases agree with TRBD2. CDR1 is SGHVS, CDR2 FQNEAQ, per germline. The CDR3 sequence is 16 residues long. The trim removed 0 bases at V and 4 bases at J, leaving 7 bases unmatched. CDR3 nucleotide sequence: TGTGCCAGCAGCTTAGCGTTAGGGACTAGTATAGAGACCCAGTACTTC. Translated: CASSLALGTSIETQYF. Variable domain in full (rest from reference TRBV7-8 and TRBJ2-5): GAGVSQSPRYKVAKRGQDVALRCDPISGHVSLFWYQQALGQGPEFLTYFQNEAQLDKSGLPSDRFFAERPEGSVSTLKIQRTQQEDSAVYLCASSLALGTSIETQYFGPGTRLLVL.

The chain uses TRBV18 and TRBJ2-5; 11 nucleotides line up with TRBD1. The germline gives CDR1 KGHSH, CDR2 LQKENI. This CDR3 has 16 residues. The V gene end was trimmed by 2 bases and the J gene end by 5 bases; junction bases not matched to a gene: 7. In DNA, the CDR3 is TGTGCCAGCTCACCAAGGACAGGGGGCATTAGGGAGACCCAGTACTTC. This translates into CASSPRTGGIRETQYF.

This chain uses TRBV5-4 with TRBJ2-1; TRBD2 matches at 7 bases. Germline V CDR1 and CDR2: SGHNT, YYREEE (reference sequence). Trimming removed 4 bases from V and 0 bases from J; junction bases left unmatched: 4. CDR3 length: 15 amino acids. The CDR3 DNA reads TGTGCCAGCAGCCAAGCGGGGAGCTCCTACAATGAGCAGTTCTTC. It translates to CASSQAGSSYNEQFF. The variable domain in full, completed from reference TRBV5-4 and TRBJ2-1, reads ETGVTQSPTHLIKTRGQQVTLRCSSQSGHNTVSWYQQALGQGPQFIFQYYREEENGRGNFPPRFSGLQFPNYSSELNVNALELDDSALYLCASSQAGSSYNEQFFGPGTRLTVL.

This clone was seen only a few times. J is TRBJ2-1 and V is TRBV4-1; D gene ambiguous. The CDR3 extends over 13 amino acids. V was cut by 1 base and J by 10 bases, with 11 bases left in between. Per the germline V gene, CDR1 is MGHRA and CDR2 is YSYEKL. The DNA of the CDR3 is TGCGCCAGCAGCCAAGGGGCGGACCGCGAGCAGTTCTTC. Residues: CASSQGADREQFF.

This clone has a count of ten or more. This chain uses TRBV27 with TRBJ2-7, with 10 bases matching TRBD1. There are 13 residues in the CDR3. The germline V gene encodes CDR1 MNHEY and CDR2 SMNVEV (reference sequence). Trimming took 8 bases from V and 6 from J; bases not matched to a gene: 7. The DNA for the CDR3 is TGTGCCAGCGGACAGGGGGGCGGAGGCGAGCAGTACTTC. It yields the protein CASGQGGGGEQYF.

V and J are TRBV5-1 and TRBJ1-1; D remains unclear. Germline CDR1 is SGHRS and CDR2 is YFSETQ. V lost 3 bases and J lost 2, with 11 bases in between. The length of the CDR3 is 14 residues. DNA for the CDR3: TGCGCCAGCAGCTCCGGGTTCGGTAACACTGAAGCTTTCTTT. As protein: CASSSGFGNTEAFF. Using reference TRBV5-1 and TRBJ1-1 for the parts outside the CDR3, the full variable domain is KAGVTQTPRYLIKTRGQQVTLSCSPISGHRSVSWYQQTPGQGLQFLFEYFSETQRNKGNFPGRFSGRQFSNSRSEMNVSTLELGDSALYLCASSSGFGNTEAFFGQGTRLTVV.

The chain uses TRBV3-1 (or the pseudogene TRBV3-2) and TRBJ2-3; 10 nucleotides agree with TRBD1. CDR3 size: 16 residues. V lost 1 base and J lost 3; bases outside the gene matches: 4. Germline assignment: CDR1 LGHDT and CDR2 YNNKEL (reference sequence). The CDR3: CASSQGPGQGTDTQYF. The CDR3 nucleotides read TGTGCCAGCAGCCAAGGGCCGGGACAGGGGACAGATACGCAGTATTTT.

This clone was recorded once. In nucleotides, the CDR3 is TGTGCCAGCTCTCGGACAGACCATGGCTACACCTTC. Translating gives CASSRTDHGYTF. The rearrangement joins TRBV14 to TRBJ1-2; D is perhaps TRBD1 (6 bases). Per the germline V gene, CDR1 is SGHDN and CDR2 is FVKESK. Trimming cost V 8 bases and J 6 bases, with 13 bases left between them. The CDR3 runs 12 residues.

This rearrangement joins TRBV15 to TRBJ2-4; possible D gene TRBD2, 6 bases. In germline, CDR1 is LNHNV, CDR2 YYDKDF (reference sequence). Trimming shortened V by 5 bases and J by 2 bases, and 16 bases separated the two germline ends. This CDR3 has 16 residues. This CDR3 reads CATSVGGRDSKNIQYF. In nucleotides, the CDR3 is TGTGCCACCAGCGTCGGAGGCAGGGACTCCAAAAACATTCAGTACTTC.

This rearrangement joins TRBV5-1 to TRBJ2-1; D perhaps matches TRBD1 (6 bases). V was shortened by 1 base and J by 5 bases, with 13 bases between the two germline ends. Per the germline V gene, CDR1 is SGHRS and CDR2 is YFSETQ. The CDR3 is made up of 15 amino acids. CDR3 coding DNA: TGCGCCAGCAGCTTGTTGCGACAGGCGGACAATGAGCAGTTCTTC. It codes for CASSLLRQADNEQFF. Full variable domain (rest looked up from reference TRBV5-1 and TRBJ2-1): KAGVTQTPRYLIKTRGQQVTLSCSPISGHRSVSWYQQTPGQGLQFLFEYFSETQRNKGNFPGRFSGRQFSNSRSEMNVSTLELGDSALYLCASSLLRQADNEQFFGPGTRLTVL.

This rearrangement joins TRBV4-2 to TRBJ2-1; D may be TRBD1 (6 bases). Trimming removed 1 base from V and 4 bases from J, with 11 bases in between. Looked up from germline, CDR1 is LGHNA and CDR2 is YNFKEQ. The CDR3 totals 15 residues. Here the CDR3 DNA reads TGTGCCAGCAGCCAAGTAGGGGGTGATTACAATGAGCAGTTCTTC. Translating it yields CASSQVGGDYNEQFF.

The rearrangement joins TRBV29-1 to TRBJ1-4; 7 bases agree with TRBD1. V lost 6 bases to trimming and J lost 3 bases; unmatched junction nucleotides: 1. Germline lookup yields CDR1 SQVTM and CDR2 ANQGSEA. The CDR3 loop spans 12 amino acids. CDR3 sequence (DNA): TGCAGCGTACAGGGGTCTAATGAAAAACTGTTTTTT. Translated, it gives CSVQGSNEKLFF.

In the case of this clone: One end of the junction varies from germline; a read error may be responsible. CDR3 region: CAISEGQGILGNAEAFF. CDR3 bases: TGTGCCATCAGTGAGGGACAGGGCATTTTAGGGAACGCTGAAGCTTTCTTT. The rearrangement uses TRBV10-3 and TRBJ1-1; 8 nucleotides agree with TRBD1. The CDR3 sequence is 17 residues long. Looked up from germline, CDR1 is ENHRY and CDR2 is SYGVKD.

J is TRBJ1-1 and V is TRBV28; perhaps TRBD1 as D (5 bases). CDR1 is MDHEN and CDR2 is SYDVKM in the germline V gene. The CDR3 extends over 15 amino acids. V dropped 5 bases and J dropped 1 base, with 14 bases sitting between them. CDR3: CASSPRTLSNTEAFF. DNA for the CDR3: TGTGCCAGCAGTCCCCGGACACTATCGAACACTGAAGCTTTCTTT. Supplemented by reference TRBV28 and TRBJ1-1, the full variable domain reads DVKVTQSSRYLVKRTGEKVFLECVQDMDHENMFWYRQDPGLGLRLIYFSYDVKMKEKGDIPEGYSVSREKKERFSLILESASTNQTSMYLCASSPRTLSNTEAFFGQGTRLTVV.

DNA of the CDR3: TGTGCCAGCAGACCGGGACCCAATCAGCCCCAGCATTTT. Residues: CASRPGPNQPQHF. V and J are TRBV6-5 and TRBJ1-5; weak D call: TRBD1 (5 bases). CDR1 and CDR2 from the germline V gene are MNHEY and SVGAGI. The length of the CDR3 is 13 residues. V was shortened by 6 bases and J by 3 bases, with 9 bases between the two germline ends.